The 22 T cell receptor beta chains listed next were all sequenced from one sample in a study of T cells in Graves' hyperthyroidism and ophthalmopathy. Template material for amplifying TCR beta CDR3 regions consisted of RNA transcripts. When the TCR CDR3 underwent first-round RT-PCR, the HTBI primer set was used. TCRdb ran MiXCR on the multiplex PCR reads and lists one entry per CDR3 protein. The data contain approximately 400,000 distinct CDR3 sequences, approximately 15% of them singletons. The sequenced material came from blood. The receptor source for this set is a woman aged 18-30 years with Graves' hyperthyroidism.

This clonotype was picked up many times. The chain employs TRBV7-2 and TRBJ2-2, with D perhaps matching TRBD1 (6 bases). The germline gives CDR1 SGHTA, CDR2 FQGNSA. This CDR3 comprises 18 residues. V was trimmed by 4 bases and J by 5 bases, leaving 23 bases between them. CDR3 loop: CASSSPRSVGRGTGELFF. In nucleotides, the CDR3 is TGTGCCAGCAGCTCTCCCAGGTCCGTCGGAAGGGGGACCGGGGAGCTGTTTTTT.

This clonotype was detected many times. The chain combines TRBV6-1 with TRBJ2-2, with 7 bases fitting TRBD1. This CDR3 comprises 14 residues. Per the germline V gene, CDR1 is MNHNS and CDR2 is SASEGT. Losses at the gene ends were 6 bases for V and 3 bases for J; bases not matched to a gene: 4. The CDR3 nucleotides read TGTGCCAGCAGAAGGACAGGAGACACCGGGGAGCTGTTTTTT. This translates into CASRRTGDTGELFF.

DNA for the CDR3: TGTGCCACCAGTGGGTACTACAATGAGCAGTTCTTC. It translates to CATSGYYNEQFF. The chain is built from TRBV24-1 and TRBJ2-1; D gene uncertain. In germline, CDR1 is KGHDR, CDR2 SFDVKD. CDR3 size: 12 residues. V was pared by 5 bases and J by 3 bases, with 4 bases between.

This clonotype was observed at least ten times. V gene TRBV5-1 combines with J gene TRBJ2-3, with D perhaps matching TRBD2 (5 bases). The CDR3 consists of 15 residues. The V gene lost 0 bases and the J gene lost 2 bases, with 10 bases spanning the gap. The germline V gene has CDR1 SGHRS and CDR2 YFSETQ. The CDR3 DNA is TGCGCCAGCAGCTTGGAGCTGGACTTCACAGATACGCAGTATTTT. This codes for CASSLELDFTDTQYF.

This clonotype was seen many times. CDR3 protein: CASSLTSGHNEQFF. The CDR3 DNA is TGTGCCAGCAGTCTGACTAGCGGCCACAATGAGCAGTTCTTC. The chain joins TRBV6-1 to TRBJ2-1; 9 bases fit TRBD2. Germline CDR1 reads MNHNS; CDR2 reads SASEGT. The CDR3 totals 14 residues. The J segment lost 5 bases and the V segment lost 5 bases, leaving 4 bases of the junction unmatched.

The J gene is TRBJ1-1, the V gene TRBV5-1; D is unresolved. V was pared by 5 bases and J by 2 bases, with 10 bases between. The length of the CDR3 is 13 residues. CDR1 SGHRS and CDR2 YFSETQ come from the germline V gene. The CDR3 is CASRTGKNTEAFF. The CDR3 region has the DNA TGCGCCAGCAGGACGGGAAAAAACACTGAAGCTTTCTTT.

This clonotype was observed many times. The gene calls are TRBV30 and TRBJ2-3; D unclear. Germline V lookup: CDR1 GTSNPN, CDR2 SVGIG (reference sequence). The V end lost 3 bases, the J end lost 3 bases, and 4 bases lay between the germline ends. CDR3 length: 11 residues. CDR3 bases: TGTGCCTGGAGGAGGACAGATACGCAGTATTTT. Amino acid sequence: CAWRRTDTQYF.

About this clonotype itself: At one boundary the junction diverges from the germline segment, which might be a read error. The gene calls are TRBV11-2 and TRBJ2-7; D tentatively fits TRBD1 or TRBD2 (5 bases each). The germline V gene encodes CDR1 SGHAT and CDR2 FQNNGV. This CDR3 has 15 residues. The CDR3 spells CASSPQAGTSYGQYF. The CDR3 DNA is TGTGCCAGCAGCCCCCAGGCAGGGACCTCCTACGGGCAGTACTTC.

This clonotype was seen at least ten times. The chain links TRBV7-9 to TRBJ1-2; D call uncertain. Germline CDR1 is SEHNR and CDR2 is FQNEAQ (reference sequence). Trimming cost V 0 bases and J 4 bases, with 15 bases left between them. This CDR3 comprises 16 residues. The CDR3 reads CASSLALVTPSYGYTF. The CDR3 DNA is TGTGCCAGCAGCTTAGCGCTAGTCACCCCCAGCTATGGCTACACCTTC.

Notes on this clonotype: Possible read error: a much larger clone is one base away. The chain uses TRBV30 and TRBJ2-1, with 9 bases matching TRBD1. The CDR3 contains 13 residues. Per the germline V gene, CDR1 is GTSNPN and CDR2 is SVGIG (reference sequence). V lost 5 bases, J lost 10 bases, and 9 bases stayed unmatched. The CDR3 reads CAWSRQGEDEQFF. In nucleotides, the CDR3 is TGTGCCTGGTCTAGACAGGGGGAGGACGAGCAGTTCTTC.

This clonotype showed up many times. The V and J genes are TRBV28 and TRBJ2-4; 10 bases line up with TRBD1. Looked up from germline, CDR1 is MDHEN and CDR2 is SYDVKM. V lost 5 bases, J lost 6 bases, and 7 bases stayed unmatched. This CDR3 spans 15 amino acids. CDR3 coding DNA: TGTGCCAGCAGTCCCGGGACAGGGGTGGGAAACATTCAGTACTTC. Translated: CASSPGTGVGNIQYF.

The genes are TRBV4-1 and TRBJ1-5; D is ambiguous. V shed 0 bases and J shed 8 bases, with 14 bases lying between them. This CDR3 region has 15 residues. In germline, CDR1 is MGHRA, CDR2 YSYEKL. The CDR3 nucleotides are TGCGCCAGCAGCCAAGATTGGGGAACCTTGGAGCCCCAGCATTTT. This codes for CASSQDWGTLEPQHF.

This clonotype has at least ten counts. The chain combines TRBV5-1 with TRBJ2-7, with unresolved D. CDR1 and CDR2 from the germline V gene are SGHRS and YFSETQ. The CDR3 covers 14 residues. V was pared by 2 bases and J by 1 base, with 10 bases between. The CDR3 sequence is CASSFYDGSYEQYF. The CDR3 nucleotides are TGCGCCAGCAGCTTTTACGACGGATCCTACGAGCAGTACTTC.

This clonotype was recorded many times. V gene TRBV19 combines with J gene TRBJ1-1; D is undetermined. Germline CDR1 reads LNHDA; CDR2 reads SQIVND (reference sequence). The CDR3 runs to 15 residues. Trimming removed 4 bases from V and 3 bases from J, with 15 bases in between. The CDR3 DNA follows: TGTGCCAGTAGTACCCCAAAGGGAGCGCACACTGAAGCTTTCTTT. Amino acids: CASSTPKGAHTEAFF.

This clonotype was detected only a few times. The V and J genes are TRBV7-6 and TRBJ2-1; D is perhaps TRBD1 (5 bases). This CDR3 is built from 14 residues. Trimming cost V 4 bases and J 6 bases, with 13 bases left between them. Germline CDR1 is SGHVS and CDR2 is FNYEAQ. The CDR3: CASSSIYRTNEQFF. CDR3 nucleotide sequence: TGTGCCAGCAGCTCTATCTACAGGACCAATGAGCAGTTCTTC. The entire variable domain, with the rest obtained from reference TRBV7-6 and TRBJ2-1, is as follows: GAGVSQSPRYKVTKRGQDVALRCDPISGHVSLYWYRQALGQGPEFLTYFNYEAQQDKSGLPNDRFSAERPEGSISTLTIQRTEQRDSAMYRCASSSIYRTNEQFFGPGTRLTVL.

This chain joins TRBV4-1 and TRBJ1-4; the D is unclear. Looked up from germline, CDR1 is MGHRA and CDR2 is YSYEKL. Trimming took off 4 bases at V and 4 bases at J, with 13 bases between the two ends. This CDR3 has 15 residues. This CDR3 is CASSPMFRGNEKLFF. The DNA for the CDR3 is TGCGCCAGCAGCCCCATGTTTCGGGGTAATGAAAAACTGTTTTTT.

The sample holds many counts of this clonotype. The CDR3 here is CASSLGGSSGNTIYF. CDR3 coding DNA: TGTGCCAGCAGCTTAGGCGGGAGCTCTGGAAACACCATATATTTT. The rearrangement uses TRBV7-9 and TRBJ1-3; D gene unclear. V dropped 1 base and J dropped 0 bases, with 7 bases sitting between them. From germline, CDR1 is SEHNR and CDR2 FQNEAQ (reference sequence). The CDR3 is made up of 15 amino acids.

This clonotype was found a few times. The chain is built from TRBV20-1 and TRBJ2-1, with 12 bases identical to TRBD2. Per the germline V gene, CDR1 is DFQATT and CDR2 is SNEGSKA (reference sequence). The length of the CDR3 is 13 residues. The junction had 7 bases not matched to a gene; V was cut back by 5 bases and J by 11 bases. CDR3 loop: CSAGPTSGGQQFF. As DNA, the CDR3 is TGCAGTGCTGGGCCGACTAGCGGGGGCCAGCAGTTCTTC.

This clonotype was counted many times. V and J are TRBV11-2 and TRBJ2-3, with unresolved D. This CDR3 contains 15 residues. The V gene's germline CDR1 is SGHAT and CDR2 FQNNGV. Trimming removed 1 base from V and 0 bases from J, with 8 bases in between. CDR3: CASSLVGVSTDTQYF. The CDR3 DNA follows: TGTGCCAGCAGCTTAGTGGGCGTAAGCACAGATACGCAGTATTTT.

This clonotype occurred many times. The chain recombines TRBV12-3 or TRBV12-4 with TRBJ1-6; D gene ambiguous. The CDR3 sequence is 16 residues long. V lost 6 bases and J lost 7, with 19 bases in between. The CDR3 region is CASSLTPDTPNSPLHF. As DNA, the CDR3 is TGTGCCAGCAGCTTGACCCCGGATACACCCAATTCACCCCTCCACTTT.

The chain recombines TRBV12-3 or TRBV12-4 with TRBJ1-2; no definite D call. The CDR3 is made up of 14 amino acids. V lost 5 bases to trimming and J lost 1 base, with 11 bases between them. The CDR3 coding sequence is TGTGCCAGCAGTCTCGGGTCCGTTAACTATGGCTACACCTTC. Its translation is CASSLGSVNYGYTF.

This clonotype was seen at least ten times. The V call is TRBV7-3, the J call TRBJ2-1; D is possibly TRBD2 (7 bases). Trimming took off 5 bases at V and 2 bases at J, with 13 bases between the two ends. The CDR3 consists of 15 residues. The germline CDR1 and CDR2 sequences are SGHTA and FQGTGA. The CDR3 DNA reads as TGTGCCAGCAGCCCGGACGGGGGGCCCTACAATGAGCAGTTCTTC. The encoded protein is CASSPDGGPYNEQFF.